This T cell receptor beta chain was sequenced for a study of blood T cell repertoires in COVID-19. Study details: Researchers got acute and convalescent COVID-19 samples from the United States, Italy and Spain.

TCRdb's table, derived via immunoSEQ multiplex PCR, lists solely in-frame clones and lacks some. The table has approximately 250,000 clones, 80% to 95% seen once. Looked up from germline, CDR1 is SEHNR and CDR2 is FQNEAQ (reference sequence). V dropped 5 bases and J dropped 4 bases, with 6 bases sitting between them. The CDR3 totals 12 residues. The sequence was collected from a man aged 35-49 years who had been exposed to COVID-19. The rearrangement links TRBV7-9 to TRBJ2-1, with D possibly being TRBD2 (6 bases). The material sequenced was PBMCs or T cells enriched from blood (not recorded which). CDR3 nucleotide sequence: TGTGCCAGCAGCGCGGGGTACAATGAGCAGTTCTTC. Its translation: CASSAGYNEQFF.